This T cell receptor beta chain was sequenced during a study of shared clonotypes between healthy human individuals. The study, taken as a whole, reports: Naive CD4 clonotypes overlapped across a few donors at approximately 5.5%.

This clone was seen a handful of times. The antigen remains undetermined. V lost 7 bases, J lost 0 bases, and 10 bases lay in between. Germline CDR1 is SNHLY and CDR2 is FYNNEI. The CDR3 has 14 amino acids. Source study methods: Junction-only sequences without quality scores were provided by ImmunoSEQ, so filtering was different. Only in-frame clones appear in the TCRdb table, and some are missing; sequencing was by immunoSEQ multiplex PCR. The D gene and trimming were derived from the DNA, and the V and J assignments and clone size from that table. The table records over a million clones, roughly 96% of them present only once.

The rearrangement joins TRBV2 to TRBJ1-5; D is perhaps TRBD1 (6 bases). Sequenced material: naive CD4+ T cells sorted from blood. Subset noted: CD45RA+ positively selected. This receptor was obtained from a man in his thirties or forties in good health. CDR3 in amino acids: CASTWTDSNQPQHF. CDR3 DNA sequence: TGTGCCAGCACCTGGACAGATAGCAATCAGCCCCAGCATTTT.